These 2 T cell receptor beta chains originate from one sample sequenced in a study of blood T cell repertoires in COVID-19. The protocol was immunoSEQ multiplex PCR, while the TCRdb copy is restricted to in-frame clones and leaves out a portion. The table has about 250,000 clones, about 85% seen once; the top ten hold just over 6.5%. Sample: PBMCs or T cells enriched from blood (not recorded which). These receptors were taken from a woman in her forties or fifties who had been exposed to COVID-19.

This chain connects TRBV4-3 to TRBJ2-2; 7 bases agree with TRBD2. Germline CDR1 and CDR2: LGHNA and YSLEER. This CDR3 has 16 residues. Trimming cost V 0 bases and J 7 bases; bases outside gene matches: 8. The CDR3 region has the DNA TGCGCCAGCAGCCAAGAAGAGCGGGGTTTTGGCGGGGAGCTGTTTTTT. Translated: CASSQEERGFGGELFF.

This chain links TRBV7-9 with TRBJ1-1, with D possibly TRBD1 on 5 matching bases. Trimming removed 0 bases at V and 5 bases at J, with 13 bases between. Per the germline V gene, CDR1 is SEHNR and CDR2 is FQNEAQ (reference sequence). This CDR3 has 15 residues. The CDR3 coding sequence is TGTGCCAGCAGCTTAGCGGGGGGAGGAGGGACTGAAGCTTTCTTT. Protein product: CASSLAGGGGTEAFF.